One and the same sample provided the 25 T cell receptor beta chains below, sequenced in a study of shared T cell receptors in the human thymus. The method was immunoSEQ multiplex PCR; TCRdb's version includes in-frame clones alone and lacks a portion of them. Of about 380,000 clones in the sample, approximately 95% are singletons; the top ten hold 0.015% to 0.025%. Sequencing was carried out using thymocytes. The source of these receptors is a human donor.

The V and J genes are TRBV28 and TRBJ2-2; 8 nucleotides match TRBD1. There are 19 residues in the CDR3. The V gene end was trimmed by 2 bases and the J gene end by 0 bases; junction bases not matched to a gene: 11. CDR1 is MDHEN, CDR2 SYDVKM, per germline. The CDR3 nucleotides are TGTGCCAGCAGTTTAAACCTCGGGGGACAGGTCGCGAACACCGGGGAGCTGTTTTTT. Its translation is CASSLNLGGQVANTGELFF.

The chain carries TRBV14 and TRBJ1-2; TRBD1 matches at 9 bases. V gave up 4 bases and J gave up 6 bases; unmatched junction bases: 12. The CDR3 sequence is 16 residues long. Germline V gene lookup returns CDR1 SGHDN and CDR2 FVKESK. The CDR3 region has the DNA TGTGCCAGCAGCCTAAAGGCGGGACAGGGTGCGAATGGCTACACCTTC. Translation gives CASSLKAGQGANGYTF.

The genes are TRBV27 and TRBJ2-7; D possibly corresponds to TRBD2 (6 bases). This CDR3 spans 14 amino acids. Per the germline V gene, CDR1 is MNHEY and CDR2 is SMNVEV (reference sequence). The V gene lost 7 bases and the J gene lost 0 bases, with 13 bases spanning the gap. DNA of the CDR3: TGTGCCAGCATGAGTAGCGGAAGCTCCTACGAGCAGTACTTC. Its translation is CASMSSGSSYEQYF.

V and J are TRBV28 and TRBJ1-3, with D perhaps TRBD1 (6 bases). Per germline, CDR1 MDHEN and CDR2 SYDVKM. The CDR3 is made up of 14 amino acids. V was pared by 6 bases and J by 3 bases, with 12 bases between. The CDR3 loop is CASSGGPSGNTIYF. CDR3 sequence (DNA): TGTGCCAGCAGCGGGGGGCCGAGTGGAAACACCATATATTTT. Variable domain in full (rest from reference TRBV28 and TRBJ1-3): DVKVTQSSRYLVKRTGEKVFLECVQDMDHENMFWYRQDPGLGLRLIYFSYDVKMKEKGDIPEGYSVSREKKERFSLILESASTNQTSMYLCASSGGPSGNTIYFGEGSWLTVV.

The V and J genes are TRBV29-1 and TRBJ2-5; 7 positions match TRBD2. CDR3 length equals 13 residues. The germline V gene has CDR1 SQVTM and CDR2 ANQGSEA. The trim removed 5 bases at V and 7 bases at J, leaving 10 bases unmatched. CDR3 region: CSVRGGPSGTQYF. The CDR3 nucleotides read TGCAGCGTTCGCGGGGGACCCTCTGGGACCCAGTACTTC.

The chain couples TRBV7-2 to TRBJ2-1; tentatively, D is TRBD2 (6 bases). CDR3 length: 14 amino acids. Trimming pared 5 bases from V and 6 bases from J, leaving 14 bases between. In germline, CDR1 is SGHTA, CDR2 FQGNSA. This CDR3 is CASSPGRGGNEQFF. The CDR3 DNA reads as TGTGCCAGCAGCCCAGGCCGGGGAGGCAATGAGCAGTTCTTC.

V gene TRBV4-2 combines with J gene TRBJ2-7; TRBD1 matches 9 bases. Germline-derived CDR1 and CDR2 are LGHNA and YNFKEQ. With V trimmed by 0 bases and J by 4 bases, 7 bases remained unmatched. This CDR3 contains 16 residues. CDR3 sequence (DNA): TGTGCCAGCAGCCAAGATATAGGGACAGGGAGGTACGAGCAGTACTTC. The encoded protein is CASSQDIGTGRYEQYF.

This clone occurred once. This chain uses TRBV27 with TRBJ2-7; D possibly corresponds to TRBD2 (6 bases). Germline V gene sequence: CDR1 MNHEY, CDR2 SMNVEV (reference sequence). The CDR3 loop spans 15 amino acids. Trimming removed 5 bases at V and 5 bases at J, with 19 bases between. The CDR3 region is CASSLGGGSVHEQYF. CDR3 bases: TGTGCCAGCAGTCTAGGCGGAGGGAGTGTCCACGAGCAGTACTTC.

The gene calls are TRBV27 and TRBJ1-1; D possibly corresponds to TRBD1 (5 bases). This CDR3 has 14 amino acids. V was pared by 7 bases and J by 0 bases, with 12 bases between. Germline CDR1 reads MNHEY; CDR2 reads SMNVEV (reference sequence). The CDR3 coding sequence is TGTGCCAGCAAAGAAGACAGCTTGAACACTGAAGCTTTCTTT. It codes for CASKEDSLNTEAFF.

J is TRBJ2-7 and V is TRBV27; the match to TRBD2 covers 12 bases. Looked up from germline, CDR1 is MNHEY and CDR2 is SMNVEV (reference sequence). The V segment lost 6 bases and the J segment 6 bases; nucleotides outside the gene matches: 12. The CDR3 has 16 residues. The CDR3 DNA sequence: TGTGCCAGCAGACCGCCTAGCGGGAGGGCCAAGCCCGAGCAGTACTTC. This translates into CASRPPSGRAKPEQYF.

The chain joins TRBV11-2 to TRBJ2-7; a weak D match, TRBD2 (5 bases). V lost 6 bases to trimming and J lost 0 bases, with 15 bases between them. The CDR3 is made up of 15 amino acids. From germline, CDR1 is SGHAT and CDR2 FQNNGV. The CDR3 region has the DNA TGTGCCAGCAGTTCAAGCGGCCTTAGCTCCTACGAGCAGTACTTC. Amino acid sequence: CASSSSGLSSYEQYF.

For the CDR3, the DNA is TGTGCCGTGACCCCGGGACAGGATAGCAATCAGCCCCAGCATTTT. Protein product: CAVTPGQDSNQPQHF. This chain links TRBV6-1 with TRBJ1-5; TRBD1 matches at 8 bases. Germline values: CDR1 MNHNS, CDR2 SASEGT. The V segment lost 11 bases and the J segment 0 bases; nucleotides outside the gene matches: 9. The CDR3 is 15 amino acids.

The CDR3 DNA is TGCGCCAGCAGCCAAGATGAGAGACTCTCCATTAACGGGGAGCTGTTTTTT. Translated: CASSQDERLSINGELFF. V and J are TRBV4-1 and TRBJ2-2; D is unresolved. This CDR3 is 17 amino acids long. Germline CDR1 MGHRA, CDR2 YSYEKL. V was shortened by 0 bases and J by 7 bases, with 18 bases between the two germline ends.

The rearrangement links TRBV27 to TRBJ1-5, with D perhaps TRBD1 (6 bases). The germline gives CDR1 MNHEY, CDR2 SMNVEV (reference sequence). The CDR3 runs to 12 residues. V lost 8 bases and J 5 bases, leaving 10 bases between the germline ends. CDR3 sequence (DNA): TGTGCCAGCGGGGGGGGCCATCAGCCCCAGCATTTT. It yields the protein CASGGGHQPQHF.

The chain combines TRBV5-6 with TRBJ2-7; the D gene is possibly TRBD2 (6 bases). This CDR3 has 14 residues. CDR1 and CDR2 (germline): SGHDT, YYEEEE. V gave up 0 bases and J gave up 3 bases, with 10 bases separating them. The CDR3 bases are TGTGCCAGCAGCTTGGCTAGCGTCTTCTACGAGCAGTACTTC. It encodes CASSLASVFYEQYF.

The chain combines TRBV9 with TRBJ2-5; 14 bases match TRBD2. Unmatched junction bases numbered 12, after V lost 2 bases and J lost 0 bases. The germline CDR1 and CDR2 sequences are SGDLS and YYNGEE. This CDR3 spans 20 amino acids. This CDR3 reads CASSVRGLAGVFGDQETQYF. DNA of the CDR3: TGTGCCAGCAGCGTTCGGGGACTAGCGGGAGTGTTTGGGGACCAAGAGACCCAGTACTTC.

The chain joins TRBV20-1 to TRBJ2-3, with D maybe TRBD2 (5 bases). The CDR3 is made up of 10 amino acids. The V and J ends lost 4 bases and 6 bases respectively, with 5 bases between them. CDR1 and CDR2 from the germline V gene are DFQATT and SNEGSKA (reference sequence). This CDR3 reads CSATSDTQYF. CDR3 coding DNA: TGCAGTGCTACTAGCGATACGCAGTATTTT.

V and J are TRBV2 and TRBJ1-5, with D unclear. V gave up 4 bases and J gave up 3 bases, with 7 bases separating them. Looked up from germline, CDR1 is SNHLY and CDR2 is FYNNEI. CDR3 size: 13 residues. CDR3 DNA: TGTGCCAGCAGTGGTCTTACCAATCAGCCCCAGCATTTT. Translation gives CASSGLTNQPQHF.

The J gene is TRBJ2-3, the V gene TRBV5-6; a weak D match, TRBD1 (5 bases). V dropped 1 base and J dropped 4 bases, with 13 bases sitting between them. The CDR3 sequence is 15 residues long. Germline V gene data show CDR1 as SGHDT and CDR2 as YYEEEE. DNA for the CDR3: TGTGCCAGCAGCTTGTCAGGGTTTCATTCAGATACGCAGTATTTT. Translating gives CASSLSGFHSDTQYF.

This chain links TRBV5-1 with TRBJ2-3, with 10 bases lining up with TRBD2. Trimming removed 3 bases from V and 3 bases from J; junction bases left unmatched: 4. Germline assignment: CDR1 SGHRS and CDR2 YFSETQ. The CDR3 covers 15 residues. The CDR3 here is CASSSLAGVTDTQYF. The CDR3 DNA sequence: TGCGCCAGCAGCTCGCTAGCGGGAGTGACAGATACGCAGTATTTT.

The chain recombines TRBV14 with TRBJ2-7, with D tentatively TRBD2 (5 bases). Germline-derived CDR1 and CDR2 are SGHDN and FVKESK. Trimming pared 1 base from V and 6 bases from J, leaving 16 bases between. This CDR3 contains 15 residues. The CDR3 region is CASSQGGKLESEQYF. CDR3 nucleotides: TGTGCCAGCAGCCAAGGAGGAAAACTAGAGTCCGAGCAGTACTTC.

The rearrangement joins TRBV4-1 to TRBJ1-5; D gene unclear. Trimming took 6 bases from V and 9 from J, leaving 21 bases between them. Germline V gives CDR1 MGHRA, CDR2 YSYEKL. CDR3 length: 15 residues. CDR3 DNA sequence: TGCGCCAGCAGTTACACTTTATGTACCCGATGGCCCCAGCATTTT. It is translated as CASSYTLCTRWPQHF.

The chain links TRBV7-2 to TRBJ1-6; D uncertain. Germline V gene data show CDR1 as SGHTA and CDR2 as FQGNSA. V lost 1 base and J 2 bases, leaving 12 bases between the germline ends. CDR3 length equals 17 residues. CDR3: CASSLEQRITYNSPLHF. Here the CDR3 DNA reads TGTGCCAGCAGCTTAGAACAGCGAATTACCTATAATTCACCCCTCCACTTT. The entire variable domain, with the rest obtained from reference TRBV7-2 and TRBJ1-6, is as follows: GAGVSQSPSNKVTEKGKDVELRCDPISGHTALYWYRQSLGQGLEFLIYFQGNSAPDKSGLPSDRFSAERTGGSVSTLTIQRTQQEDSAVYLCASSLEQRITYNSPLHFGNGTRLTVT.

V usage is TRBV27 and J usage is TRBJ1-4, with TRBD1 identical over 7 bases. Trimming took 6 bases from V and 1 from J; bases not matched to a gene: 23. The CDR3 sequence is 21 residues long. Germline V CDR1 and CDR2: MNHEY, SMNVEV (reference sequence). As DNA, the CDR3 is TGTGCCAGCAGACTTAGGGGGGAACGACAGGGTCAGGGGTTAACTAATGAAAAACTGTTTTTT. Translated, it gives CASRLRGERQGQGLTNEKLFF.

This clone was seen just once. The chain has TRBV5-1 and TRBJ1-2; D may be TRBD1 (6 bases). There are 17 residues in the CDR3. Germline CDR1 and CDR2: SGHRS and YFSETQ. Trimming stripped 1 base from V and 0 bases from J, with 16 bases between. Written as DNA, the CDR3 is TGCGCCAGCAGCTTGAGGGGCAGGGGCCCAGCTAACTATGGCTACACCTTC. The encoded protein is CASSLRGRGPANYGYTF.